Here is one T cell receptor beta chain with its context. Original processing notes: Reference gene primer amplification yielded estimated nucleated cell counts. Assay: immunoSEQ multiplex PCR; the TCRdb copy retains only in-frame clones and omits some. V and J calls and clone size are those listed in that table; D and trimming were worked out from the DNA. The sample has about 500,000 clones, 70% to 90% seen once. These data are taken from a study of blood T cell repertoires in COVID-19. Across the study: Samples came from the United States, Italy and Spain, spanning acute and convalescent COVID-19. The analysed material was cDNA or gDNA that came from T cells, B-cell-depleted T cells, or PBMCs.

Trimming took 5 bases from V and 3 from J; bases not matched to a gene: 8. The CDR3 contains 16 residues. Germline-derived CDR1 and CDR2 are LNHDA and SQIVND (reference sequence). Seattle patients were enrolled during active infection and followed longitudinally. The TCR was taken from a woman between 45 and 65 years old with COVID-19, enrolled during active disease. The sequencing input was peripheral blood. The gene calls are TRBV19 and TRBJ1-5, with TRBD1 matching over 9 bases. The CDR3 nucleotides are TGTGCCAGTAGTCTAACAGGGGGCTGGGACAATCAGCCCCAGCATTTT. Its protein is CASSLTGGWDNQPQHF.